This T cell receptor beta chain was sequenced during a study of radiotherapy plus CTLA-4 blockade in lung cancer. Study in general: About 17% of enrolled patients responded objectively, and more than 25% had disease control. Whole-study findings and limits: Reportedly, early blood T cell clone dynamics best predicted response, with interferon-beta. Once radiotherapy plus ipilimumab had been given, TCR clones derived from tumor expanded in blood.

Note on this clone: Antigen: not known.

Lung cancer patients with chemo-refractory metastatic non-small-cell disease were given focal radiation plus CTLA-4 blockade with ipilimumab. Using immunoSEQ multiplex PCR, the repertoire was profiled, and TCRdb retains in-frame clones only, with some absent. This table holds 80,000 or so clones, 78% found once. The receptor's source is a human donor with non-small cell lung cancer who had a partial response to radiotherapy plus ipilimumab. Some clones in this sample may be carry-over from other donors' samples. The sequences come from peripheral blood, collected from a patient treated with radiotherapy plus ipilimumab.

The CDR3 is CASSWDTNTEAFF. The CDR3 nucleotides are TGTGCCAGCAGTTGGGACACGAACACTGAAGCTTTCTTT. This chain joins TRBV6-6 and TRBJ1-1, with D perhaps matching TRBD1 (6 bases). Looked up from germline, CDR1 is MNHNY and CDR2 is SVGAGI (reference sequence). V was clipped by 4 bases and J by 1 base, with 7 bases between them. This CDR3 contains 13 residues.